The rows below give T cell receptor beta chains drawn from one sample of a study of OX40 agonist ivuxolimab in advanced cancers. The assay was immunoSEQ multiplex PCR, and TCRdb's table has in-frame clones only and misses some. The sample records approximately 77,000 clones, about 92% being singletons. The input for sequencing was CD4+ or CD8+ T cells sorted from blood, taken in a trial of the OX40 agonist ivuxolimab. These TCRs come from an adult with an advanced solid tumor such as melanoma, head and neck, liver or kidney cancer. Both conserved end residues are part of each CDR3. The order of the fields is CDR3 length, V gene, clone size, J gene, D gene, CDR3 protein, CDR3 DNA. The D gene is left open where the match is weak. Part of the rows lack a size; the others show once, few, many or a class for expanded clones.

len: 15
v_gene: TRBV5-1
abundance: NA
j_gene: TRBJ2-3
d_gene: TRBD1
CDR3aa: CASSPRDRGQVTQYF
CDR3nt: TGCGCCAGCAGCCCGCGGGACAGGGGGCAAGTTACGCAGTATTTT

len: 15
v_gene: TRBV12-5
abundance: NA
j_gene: TRBJ1-1
d_gene: NA
CDR3aa: CASGLVTAENTEAFF
CDR3nt: TGTGCTAGTGGTTTGGTCACGGCAGAGAACACTGAAGCTTTCTTT

len: 17
v_gene: TRBV27
abundance: NA
j_gene: TRBJ2-1
d_gene: TRBD2
CDR3aa: CASSFRSGGGSGSEQFF
CDR3nt: TGTGCCAGCAGTTTTAGGTCGGGCGGGGGTAGCGGTAGCGAGCAGTTCTTC

len: 13
v_gene: TRBV19
abundance: NA
j_gene: TRBJ1-4
d_gene: NA
CDR3aa: CATSLRGGAKLFF
CDR3nt: TGTGCCACTTCCCTAAGGGGGGGCGCGAAACTGTTTTTT

len: 14
v_gene: TRBV15
abundance: NA
j_gene: TRBJ1-2
d_gene: NA
CDR3aa: CATSRGRANYGYTF
CDR3nt: TGTGCCACCAGCAGAGGTCGGGCGAACTATGGCTACACCTTC

len: 15
v_gene: TRBV5-4
abundance: NA
j_gene: TRBJ2-5
d_gene: TRBD2
CDR3aa: CASSGGGAGGETQYF
CDR3nt: TGTGCCAGCAGCGGGGGGGGTGCGGGAGGAGAGACCCAGTACTTC

len: 15
v_gene: TRBV27
abundance: NA
j_gene: TRBJ1-2
d_gene: NA
CDR3aa: CASSLIPLSSYGYTF
CDR3nt: TGTGCCAGCAGTTTAATTCCCCTTTCCTCCTATGGCTACACCTTC

len: 12
v_gene: TRBV29-1
abundance: NA
j_gene: TRBJ1-3
d_gene: NA
CDR3aa: CSARDFGNTIYF
CDR3nt: TGCAGCGCGAGAGATTTTGGAAACACCATATATTTT

len: 15
v_gene: TRBV19
abundance: NA
j_gene: TRBJ2-5
d_gene: NA
CDR3aa: CASSSSGTYQETQYF
CDR3nt: TGTGCCAGTAGTAGTAGCGGCACCTACCAAGAGACCCAGTACTTC

len: 15
v_gene: TRBV19
abundance: NA
j_gene: TRBJ1-6
d_gene: NA
CDR3aa: CASSTGQNYNSPLHF
CDR3nt: TGTGCCAGTAGTACCGGACAGAATTATAATTCACCCCTCCACTTT

len: 16
v_gene: TRBV7-9
abundance: NA
j_gene: TRBJ1-2
d_gene: TRBD1
CDR3aa: CASSLPGTGGMSGYTF
CDR3nt: TGTGCCAGCAGCCTCCCTGGGACAGGGGGCATGAGTGGCTACACCTTC

len: 16
v_gene: TRBV18
abundance: NA
j_gene: TRBJ1-1
d_gene: TRBD1
CDR3aa: CASSPPGQGAWTEAFF
CDR3nt: TGTGCCAGCTCACCACCGGGACAGGGGGCTTGGACTGAAGCTTTCTTT

len: 17
v_gene: TRBV4-1
abundance: NA
j_gene: TRBJ2-1
d_gene: TRBD2
CDR3aa: CASSHPSGGSSYNEQFF
CDR3nt: TGCGCCAGCAGCCACCCTAGCGGGGGGAGCTCCTACAATGAGCAGTTCTTC

len: 14
v_gene: TRBV7-9
abundance: NA
j_gene: TRBJ1-2
d_gene: TRBD1
CDR3aa: CASSLLGQGAGYTF
CDR3nt: TGTGCCAGCAGCTTACTGGGACAGGGTGCCGGCTACACCTTC

len: 18
v_gene: TRBV5-4
abundance: once
j_gene: TRBJ2-5
d_gene: TRBD1
CDR3aa: CASSWGLWGQSFQETQYF
CDR3nt: TGTGCCAGCAGCTGGGGTCTATGGGGACAGAGTTTCCAAGAGACCCAGTACTTC

len: 18
v_gene: TRBV7-6
abundance: NA
j_gene: TRBJ2-3
d_gene: TRBD2
CDR3aa: CASSFGLAGGPSTDTQYF
CDR3nt: TGTGCCAGCAGCTTCGGACTAGCGGGAGGACCCAGCACAGATACGCAGTATTTT

len: 14
v_gene: TRBV19
abundance: few
j_gene: TRBJ1-2
d_gene: NA
CDR3aa: CASRSGGINYGYTF
CDR3nt: TGTGCCAGTAGGAGTGGAGGGATTAACTATGGCTACACCTTC

len: 17
v_gene: TRBV5-4
abundance: NA
j_gene: TRBJ2-3
d_gene: NA
CDR3aa: CASSLDKGGYNTDTQYF
CDR3nt: TGTGCCAGCAGCTTGGACAAGGGGGGCTACAACACAGATACGCAGTATTTT

len: 17
v_gene: TRBV25-1
abundance: NA
j_gene: TRBJ2-1
d_gene: NA
CDR3aa: CASSGLSWGESYNEQFF
CDR3nt: TGTGCCAGCAGTGGGTTATCGTGGGGGGAATCCTACAATGAGCAGTTCTTC

len: 12
v_gene: TRBV7-9
abundance: NA
j_gene: TRBJ1-1
d_gene: TRBD1
CDR3aa: CASSKGTGEAFF
CDR3nt: TGTGCCAGCAGCAAAGGGACAGGTGAAGCTTTCTTT

len: 16
v_gene: TRBV28
abundance: NA
j_gene: TRBJ1-2
d_gene: NA
CDR3aa: CASSTTSRGRGYGYTF
CDR3nt: TGTGCCAGCTCGACCACCTCCCGGGGCAGGGGCTATGGCTACACCTTC

len: 12
v_gene: TRBV11-3
abundance: NA
j_gene: TRBJ1-1
d_gene: NA
CDR3aa: CASSPPGLYAFF
CDR3nt: TGTGCCAGCAGCCCCCCAGGACTGTACGCTTTCTTT

len: 14
v_gene: TRBV19
abundance: few
j_gene: TRBJ2-7
d_gene: NA
CDR3aa: CASSVQGPVGEQYF
CDR3nt: TGTGCCAGTAGTGTTCAGGGGCCGGTCGGAGAGCAGTACTTC

len: 17
v_gene: TRBV12-5
abundance: once
j_gene: TRBJ2-1
d_gene: TRBD1
CDR3aa: CASGLVLGTGFFNEQFF
CDR3nt: TGTGCTAGTGGTTTGGTACTTGGGACAGGGTTTTTTAATGAGCAGTTCTTC

len: 13
v_gene: TRBV7-2
abundance: NA
j_gene: TRBJ1-4
d_gene: NA
CDR3aa: CASWAGFHQSPIF
CDR3nt: TGTGCCAGCTGGGCGGGCTTTCATCAAAGTCCCATTTTT

len: 14
v_gene: TRBV4-3
abundance: NA
j_gene: TRBJ2-3
d_gene: NA
CDR3aa: CASSQAESTDTQYF
CDR3nt: TGCGCCAGCAGCCAAGCGGAATCCACAGATACGCAGTATTTT

len: 17
v_gene: TRBV5-1
abundance: NA
j_gene: TRBJ2-1
d_gene: TRBD1
CDR3aa: CASSLALDRAAYNEQFF
CDR3nt: TGCGCCAGCAGCTTGGCCCTAGACAGGGCGGCCTACAATGAGCAGTTCTTC

len: 13
v_gene: TRBV27
abundance: few
j_gene: TRBJ1-1
d_gene: NA
CDR3aa: CASSLKTYTEAFF
CDR3nt: TGTGCCAGCAGTTTAAAAACTTACACTGAAGCTTTCTTT

len: 16
v_gene: TRBV29-1
abundance: NA
j_gene: TRBJ2-5
d_gene: TRBD2
CDR3aa: CSVDTAGGRGQETQYF
CDR3nt: TGCAGCGTTGACACAGCGGGAGGGCGGGGCCAAGAGACCCAGTACTTC

len: 15
v_gene: TRBV5-6
abundance: NA
j_gene: TRBJ2-1
d_gene: TRBD2
CDR3aa: CASTRGGLLYNEQFF
CDR3nt: TGTGCCAGCACCCGGGGGGGACTACTTTACAATGAGCAGTTCTTC

len: 15
v_gene: TRBV6-5
abundance: NA
j_gene: TRBJ1-2
d_gene: TRBD1
CDR3aa: CASRKGGQGFDGYTF
CDR3nt: TGTGCCAGCCGAAAGGGGGGACAGGGGTTTGATGGCTACACCTTC

len: 14
v_gene: TRBV11-3
abundance: NA
j_gene: TRBJ2-3
d_gene: TRBD2
CDR3aa: CASQKAGGPNTQYF
CDR3nt: TGTGCCAGCCAGAAGGCGGGAGGGCCCAATACGCAGTATTTT

len: 14
v_gene: TRBV2
abundance: NA
j_gene: TRBJ1-2
d_gene: TRBD1
CDR3aa: CASSVGGYGYGYTF
CDR3nt: TGTGCCAGCAGTGTAGGGGGCTATGGCTATGGCTACACCTTC

len: 15
v_gene: TRBV5-6
abundance: NA
j_gene: TRBJ2-2
d_gene: NA
CDR3aa: CASSLVRSNTGELFF
CDR3nt: TGTGCCAGCAGCTTGGTCCGTTCGAACACCGGGGAGCTGTTTTTT

len: 15
v_gene: TRBV11-3
abundance: NA
j_gene: TRBJ2-7
d_gene: NA
CDR3aa: CASSLSLGRAYEQYF
CDR3nt: TGTGCCAGCAGCTTATCACTGGGCCGAGCCTACGAGCAGTACTTC

len: 13
v_gene: TRBV6-5
abundance: NA
j_gene: TRBJ2-7
d_gene: TRBD1
CDR3aa: CASSQGVTYEQYF
CDR3nt: TGTGCCAGCAGCCAGGGGGTCACCTACGAGCAGTACTTC

len: 15
v_gene: TRBV28
abundance: NA
j_gene: TRBJ2-7
d_gene: TRBD1
CDR3aa: CASSLDRGQLYEQYF
CDR3nt: TGTGCCAGCAGTCTCGACAGGGGACAACTCTACGAGCAGTACTTC

len: 11
v_gene: TRBV20-1
abundance: NA
j_gene: TRBJ1-2
d_gene: NA
CDR3aa: CSATDGDGYTF
CDR3nt: TGCAGTGCTACGGACGGGGATGGCTACACCTTC

len: 13
v_gene: TRBV16
abundance: once
j_gene: TRBJ1-2
d_gene: TRBD1
CDR3aa: CASSAGQDYGYTF
CDR3nt: TGTGCCAGCAGCGCGGGACAGGACTATGGCTACACCTTC

len: 13
v_gene: TRBV28
abundance: NA
j_gene: TRBJ1-2
d_gene: NA
CDR3aa: CASSFSGAGGYTF
CDR3nt: TGTGCCAGCAGTTTTTCCGGTGCCGGTGGCTACACCTTC

len: 14
v_gene: TRBV28
abundance: NA
j_gene: TRBJ1-1
d_gene: NA
CDR3aa: CASSPGGPVAEAFF
CDR3nt: TGTGCCAGCAGCCCCGGGGGGCCTGTGGCTGAAGCTTTCTTT

len: 14
v_gene: TRBV25-1
abundance: NA
j_gene: TRBJ2-5
d_gene: NA
CDR3aa: CASRWDTAQETQYF
CDR3nt: TGTGCCAGCAGATGGGACACAGCACAAGAGACCCAGTACTTC

len: 15
v_gene: TRBV6-5
abundance: NA
j_gene: TRBJ2-1
d_gene: TRBD1
CDR3aa: CASTLPQGAGNEQFF
CDR3nt: TGTGCCAGCACCCTACCCCAGGGGGCGGGAAATGAGCAGTTCTTC

len: 14
v_gene: TRBV7-8
abundance: NA
j_gene: TRBJ2-7
d_gene: NA
CDR3aa: CASSPGQLPYEQYF
CDR3nt: TGTGCCAGCAGCCCAGGCCAACTCCCCTACGAGCAGTACTTC

len: 12
v_gene: TRBV7-2
abundance: NA
j_gene: TRBJ2-7
d_gene: NA
CDR3aa: CASSRWTFEQYF
CDR3nt: TGTGCCAGCAGCCGATGGACGTTCGAGCAGTACTTC

len: 16
v_gene: TRBV28
abundance: NA
j_gene: TRBJ1-6
d_gene: NA
CDR3aa: CASSLPGNSYNSPLHF
CDR3nt: TGTGCCAGCAGTTTACCCGGGAACTCCTATAATTCACCCCTCCACTTT

len: 14
v_gene: TRBV4-1
abundance: NA
j_gene: TRBJ1-3
d_gene: NA
CDR3aa: CASSHGFSGNTIYF
CDR3nt: TGCGCCAGCAGCCACGGATTCTCTGGAAACACCATATATTTT

len: 13
v_gene: TRBV7-2
abundance: NA
j_gene: TRBJ2-5
d_gene: TRBD2
CDR3aa: CASRRGGRETQYF
CDR3nt: TGTGCCAGCAGGCGGGGGGGCCGAGAGACCCAGTACTTC

len: 14
v_gene: TRBV5-1
abundance: NA
j_gene: TRBJ2-7
d_gene: TRBD1
CDR3aa: CASSARDRAYEQYF
CDR3nt: TGCGCCAGCAGCGCCCGGGACAGAGCCTACGAGCAGTACTTC

len: 15
v_gene: TRBV5-4
abundance: NA
j_gene: TRBJ2-3
d_gene: TRBD2
CDR3aa: CASRQELAVPDTQYF
CDR3nt: TGTGCCAGCAGACAGGAACTAGCGGTCCCAGATACGCAGTATTTT

len: 13
v_gene: TRBV4-1
abundance: NA
j_gene: TRBJ2-7
d_gene: NA
CDR3aa: CASRPTGSYEQYF
CDR3nt: TGCGCCAGCAGACCCACGGGCTCCTACGAGCAGTACTTC

len: 13
v_gene: TRBV7-2
abundance: NA
j_gene: TRBJ1-2
d_gene: TRBD1
CDR3aa: CASSTRTGEGYTF
CDR3nt: TGTGCCAGCAGCACTAGGACAGGGGAAGGCTACACCTTC

len: 13
v_gene: TRBV18
abundance: NA
j_gene: TRBJ2-5
d_gene: NA
CDR3aa: CASSPPGQETQYF
CDR3nt: TGTGCCAGCTCACCACCGGGGCAAGAGACCCAGTACTTC

len: 15
v_gene: TRBV10-3
abundance: NA
j_gene: TRBJ2-7
d_gene: TRBD1
CDR3aa: CAISDRDRGTYEQYF
CDR3nt: TGTGCCATCAGTGATCGGGACAGGGGGACCTACGAGCAGTACTTC

len: 16
v_gene: TRBV5-6
abundance: NA
j_gene: TRBJ1-3
d_gene: NA
CDR3aa: CASSLAPARPGNTIYF
CDR3nt: TGTGCCAGCAGCTTGGCCCCAGCTCGTCCTGGAAACACCATATATTTT

len: 13
v_gene: TRBV5-1
abundance: once
j_gene: TRBJ1-1
d_gene: TRBD1
CDR3aa: CASSGTGGTEAFF
CDR3nt: TGCGCCAGCAGCGGGACAGGGGGCACTGAAGCTTTCTTT

len: 11
v_gene: TRBV2
abundance: NA
j_gene: TRBJ2-7
d_gene: NA
CDR3aa: CASSLTREQYF
CDR3nt: TGTGCCAGCAGCCTTACGCGGGAGCAGTACTTC